This TCR beta chain emerged from a study of Ad26.COV2.S vaccination and SARS-CoV-2 variants. Turning to the study itself: The Ad26.COV2.S arm of the COV1001 trial was where the donor was placed. Each vaccinee took Ad26.COV2.S intramuscularly, once or twice 56 days apart.

This table comes from immunoSEQ multiplex PCR, and its TCRdb copy is limited to in-frame clones, with some not included. The repertoire holds 350,000 to 500,000 clones, with 90% as singletons. The treatment is: about 20 received Ad26.COV2.S at low or high dose, single or two shots; a few received placebo; per-sample allocation not given. Collection of the samples took place on day 63 after the first injection of vaccine or placebo. In Boston, an adult donor aged 18-55 years took part. Expressing Wuhan-strain SARS-CoV-2 spike, an Ad26 vector served as the vaccine. Germline-derived CDR1 and CDR2 are SGHTA and FQGTGA. CDR3 size: 15 residues. V lost 2 bases to trimming and J lost 0 bases; unmatched junction nucleotides: 2.

This rearrangement joins TRBV7-3 to TRBJ2-3; 7 bases agree with TRBD1. The input for sequencing was peripheral blood, taken in a trial of Ad26.COV2.S vaccine versus placebo. The sequence derives from a person aged 18 to 59 who received the Ad26.COV2.S COVID-19 vaccine or a placebo. The CDR3 bases are TGTGCCAGCAGCTTAGGGACAGCGAGCACAGATACGCAGTATTTT. Protein: CASSLGTASTDTQYF.